The T cell receptor beta chain under discussion was sequenced for a study of T cell responses to AZD1222 COVID-19 vaccine (dated by TCRdb to about 2021). Describing the broader study: AZD1222 recipients with second doses at about 4 weeks or about 12 weeks were pooled, because spike-specific TCR depth and breadth did not differ between schedules. Trial participants were enrolled by age into 18-55, 56-69 and 70-plus year subgroups, with roughly 160, 29 and 62 TCR-sequenced participants respectively. A total of 233 trial participants underwent TCR sequencing, of whom 200 to 220 had received two doses of AZD1222 and some 25 had received two doses of the MenACWY control vaccine.

The research as a whole found: Participants were mostly white British, with more females than males. The authors suggested clonal diversity may have been underestimated. Because no samples from the day 14 peak response were available, repertoires could be characterized only after the peak T cell response. The whole spike protein was spanned by vaccine-associated CD4 TCRs, and dominant responses were seen in regions 160-218 and 743-854. Conclusions about previously exposed vaccinees were limited because only six AZD1222 recipients were SARS-CoV-2 seropositive at baseline. Spike-specific TCR breadth and depth rose significantly after two AZD1222 doses compared with day 0 and with MenACWY recipients. In the small 56-69-year group, the increase in depth fell short of significance, most likely because of low power. Epitopes outside the regions mutated in the B.1.351 and B.1.1.7 variants were reportedly recognized by nearly half of the unique spike-specific TCRs.

This clone was detected only a few times. No antigen is known for it. Nothing much larger sits one base from this clone, and base qualities are not available. The germline V gene yields ENHRY for CDR1 and SYGVKD for CDR2. The CDR3 contains 15 residues, cysteine and phenylalanine counted. Only the CDR3 portion is preserved as DNA: 45 bases, with reading frame beginning at the first base. Relative to germline, V is missing 6 bases and J is missing 3 bases, with 7 bases of the junction outside any gene match. The time point label here, explained by the study, means: baseline before first vaccination. Vaccinee samples were obtained from the UK trials COV001 and COV002, which included a single-blind randomized controlled phase 2/3 trial of AZD1222 (ChAdOx1 nCoV-19) in healthy adults. Trial participant PBMC samples were collected at day 0 and day 28 after the second dose for TCRbeta chain sequencing. The CDR3 regions of human TCRbeta chains were analyzed by immunosequencing. As for how the authors treated the data: Repertoire TCRs were matched against a reference library of SARS-CoV-2-specific TCRs generated with the MIRA antigen-specificity platform. Breadth was defined as the fraction of unique TCRs that were SARS-CoV-2-associated. Depth was defined as the fraction of total T cells that were SARS-CoV-2-associated. Using the MIRA data, each spike-specific TCR was mapped to the spike region that the TCR reacts to and placed in a CD4 or CD8 class. Log10-transformed breadth and depth values were compared by one-way ANOVA with Sidak's multiple comparisons tests. TCRdb's version of the immuneACCESS table is confined to in-frame rearrangements and falls short of the full clone set. An unresolved V gene accounts for under half of the shortfall where checked; the remainder is of unknown origin. The V and J calls and the clone size are those of that table, but D and trimming were determined from the DNA. The sample profile shows under 150,000 clones; about nine tenths of them were found once. The ten largest clones take up about 3.4% of the sample.

The starting material was peripheral blood, obtained on day 0 of AZD1222 vaccination. The chain uses TRBV10-3 and TRBJ2-2, with 7 bases matching TRBD1. The sequence derives from an adult in good health. Here is the DNA: TGTGCCATCAGGAACAGGGGTGGGGACACCGGGGAGCTGTTTTTT. Translated, this gives CAIRNRGGDTGELFF.